The T cell receptor beta chain described here comes from a study of cytotoxic CD8 clonotypes in ibrutinib-treated CLL. Assay: immunoSEQ multiplex PCR; the TCRdb copy retains only in-frame clones and omits some. The sample has over 140,000 clones, 65% to 85% seen once. CDR1 is SQVTM, CDR2 ANQGSEA, per germline. V was clipped by 6 bases and J by 0 bases; unmatched bases: 3. CDR3 length: 13 amino acids. The input for sequencing was PBMCs, taken after 36 months of ibrutinib treatment. The clonotype comes from a human donor with chronic lymphocytic leukemia. This chain links TRBV29-1 with TRBJ1-2; 8 positions match TRBD1. The CDR3 spells CSVGDRTNYGYTF. In nucleotides, the CDR3 is TGCAGCGTGGGGGACAGGACTAACTATGGCTACACCTTC.